A selection of T cell receptor beta chains follows, all from one sample in a study of CD8 T cells in ankylosing spondylitis. A single record per CDR3 protein comes from TCRdb applying MiXCR to the 5' RACE reads. Counted here are about 540,000 distinct CDR3 sequences, approximately 11% occurring once; the ten biggest clones make up nearly 7%. Sequencing was carried out using blood, either unsorted or a sorted T cell fraction (not recorded which). The source of these receptors is a male donor with ankylosing spondylitis. Both conserved end residues are part of each CDR3. Each record gives: J gene, D gene, clone size, V gene, CDR3 protein, CDR3 DNA. D genes are given only for firm matches. Not all rows give a size; the values are once, few, many and, for expanded clones, a class.

J gene: TRBJ1-2
D gene: -
clone size: -
V gene: TRBV27
CDR3 protein: CASTLTGGVGGYTF
CDR3 DNA: TGTGCCAGCACCCTGACGGGGGGAGTAGGTGGCTACACCTTC

J gene: TRBJ2-5
D gene: TRBD2
clone size: -
V gene: TRBV5-6
CDR3 protein: CASSLELTSAGSGETQYF
CDR3 DNA: TGTGCCAGCAGCTTGGAACTAACTAGCGCAGGGTCCGGGGAGACCCAGTACTTC

J gene: TRBJ2-7
D gene: -
clone size: -
V gene: TRBV20-1
CDR3 protein: CSARALRQLKVEQYF
CDR3 DNA: TGCAGTGCTAGAGCTCTAAGACAGCTCAAAGTGGAGCAGTACTTC

J gene: TRBJ2-5
D gene: -
clone size: many
V gene: TRBV5-6
CDR3 protein: CASSLEARETQYF
CDR3 DNA: TGTGCCAGCAGCTTGGAAGCGAGAGAGACCCAGTACTTC

J gene: TRBJ2-1
D gene: TRBD2
clone size: many
V gene: TRBV20-1
CDR3 protein: CSAGKASSGNNEQFF
CDR3 DNA: TGCAGTGCGGGGAAAGCGTCTAGCGGAAACAATGAGCAGTTCTTC

J gene: TRBJ2-1
D gene: -
clone size: many
V gene: TRBV24-1
CDR3 protein: CATSDPQGRNEQFF
CDR3 DNA: TGTGCCACCAGTGATCCGCAGGGTAGGAATGAGCAGTTCTTC

J gene: TRBJ1-1
D gene: TRBD1
clone size: few
V gene: TRBV5-1
CDR3 protein: CASRTGTGGTEAFF
CDR3 DNA: TGCGCCAGCAGAACCGGGACAGGGGGCACTGAAGCTTTCTTT

J gene: TRBJ1-3
D gene: -
clone size: few
V gene: TRBV10-1
CDR3 protein: CASSESTRNFGNTIYF
CDR3 DNA: TGCGCCAGCAGTGAGTCGACAAGGAATTTTGGAAACACCATATATTTT

J gene: TRBJ2-7
D gene: TRBD2
clone size: -
V gene: TRBV4-2
CDR3 protein: CASSQDGRDGRAYEQYF
CDR3 DNA: TGTGCCAGCAGCCAAGATGGTCGGGACGGGAGGGCCTACGAGCAGTACTTC

J gene: TRBJ2-1
D gene: TRBD2
clone size: -
V gene: TRBV7-9
CDR3 protein: CASSRYPSGSGEQFF
CDR3 DNA: TGTGCCAGCAGCCGCTACCCTAGCGGGAGCGGTGAGCAGTTCTTC

J gene: TRBJ1-5
D gene: -
clone size: -
V gene: TRBV3-1
CDR3 protein: CASSPTPDSNQPQHF
CDR3 DNA: TGTGCCAGCAGCCCCACTCCGGATAGCAATCAGCCCCAGCATTTT

J gene: TRBJ2-7
D gene: -
clone size: -
V gene: TRBV15
CDR3 protein: CATSRGGLSYEQYF
CDR3 DNA: TGTGCCACCAGCAGAGGAGGCTTATCCTACGAGCAGTACTTC

J gene: TRBJ2-5
D gene: -
clone size: many
V gene: TRBV5-1
CDR3 protein: CASSLERQGGETQYF
CDR3 DNA: TGCGCCAGCAGCTTGGAGAGGCAGGGAGGAGAGACCCAGTACTTC

J gene: TRBJ2-5
D gene: TRBD2
clone size: -
V gene: TRBV3-1
CDR3 protein: CASSPNSGRGQETQYF
CDR3 DNA: TGTGCCAGCAGCCCAAATAGCGGGAGGGGTCAAGAGACCCAGTACTTC

J gene: TRBJ2-1
D gene: TRBD2
clone size: -
V gene: TRBV6-1
CDR3 protein: CASRPSGGTGEQFF
CDR3 DNA: TGTGCCAGCAGACCCAGCGGGGGTACCGGTGAGCAGTTCTTC

J gene: TRBJ1-2
D gene: TRBD1
clone size: -
V gene: TRBV3-1
CDR3 protein: CASSHGTVNYGYTF
CDR3 DNA: TGTGCCAGCAGCCATGGGACAGTCAACTATGGCTACACCTTC

J gene: TRBJ2-1
D gene: TRBD2
clone size: few
V gene: TRBV11-2
CDR3 protein: CASSPLGGGWGEQFF
CDR3 DNA: TGTGCCAGCAGCCCCTTGGGGGGAGGGTGGGGTGAGCAGTTCTTC

J gene: TRBJ2-2
D gene: -
clone size: -
V gene: TRBV13
CDR3 protein: CASSLLRVSANTGELFF
CDR3 DNA: TGTGCCAGCAGCTTATTACGCGTATCGGCTAACACCGGGGAGCTGTTTTTT

J gene: TRBJ2-7
D gene: TRBD1
clone size: many
V gene: TRBV5-1
CDR3 protein: CASSQGQTYEQYF
CDR3 DNA: TGCGCCAGCAGCCAGGGACAGACCTACGAGCAGTACTTC

J gene: TRBJ1-1
D gene: -
clone size: -
V gene: TRBV11-3
CDR3 protein: CASSKDGTEAFF
CDR3 DNA: TGTGCCAGCAGCAAAGATGGGACTGAAGCTTTCTTT

J gene: TRBJ2-3
D gene: TRBD2
clone size: -
V gene: TRBV5-4
CDR3 protein: CASKQGLAAADTQYF
CDR3 DNA: TGTGCCAGCAAACAGGGACTAGCAGCGGCAGATACGCAGTATTTT

J gene: TRBJ2-1
D gene: -
clone size: -
V gene: TRBV30
CDR3 protein: CAWSPRGDYNEQFF
CDR3 DNA: TGTGCCTGGAGCCCCCGGGGTGACTACAATGAGCAGTTCTTC

J gene: TRBJ1-3
D gene: TRBD1
clone size: -
V gene: TRBV12-3/TRBV12-4
CDR3 protein: CASSLKTGAHTIYF
CDR3 DNA: TGTGCCAGCAGTTTAAAGACAGGGGCGCACACCATATATTTT

J gene: TRBJ2-1
D gene: TRBD2
clone size: -
V gene: TRBV20-1
CDR3 protein: CSAQRGTYNEQFF
CDR3 DNA: TGCAGTGCCCAGCGGGGGACCTACAATGAGCAGTTCTTC

J gene: TRBJ2-7
D gene: TRBD2
clone size: -
V gene: TRBV5-1
CDR3 protein: CASSLGTSGRAHEQYF
CDR3 DNA: TGCGCCAGCAGCCTAGGGACTAGCGGGAGGGCCCACGAGCAGTACTTC

J gene: TRBJ2-2
D gene: TRBD1
clone size: few
V gene: TRBV15
CDR3 protein: CATSRDGGQSASGELFF
CDR3 DNA: TGTGCCACCAGCAGAGATGGGGGACAGAGTGCGTCCGGGGAGCTGTTTTTT

J gene: TRBJ1-1
D gene: -
clone size: -
V gene: TRBV5-1
CDR3 protein: CASSAGGVNTEAFF
CDR3 DNA: TGCGCCAGCAGCGCCGGGGGGGTGAACACTGAAGCTTTCTTT

J gene: TRBJ2-1
D gene: TRBD2
clone size: few
V gene: TRBV27
CDR3 protein: CASTRGGTNEQFF
CDR3 DNA: TGTGCCAGCACCCGGGGGGGGACCAATGAGCAGTTCTTC

J gene: TRBJ2-2
D gene: TRBD1
clone size: -
V gene: TRBV6-2/TRBV6-3
CDR3 protein: CASNDRGLTGELFF
CDR3 DNA: TGTGCCAGCAACGACAGGGGGCTGACCGGGGAGCTGTTTTTT

J gene: TRBJ2-3
D gene: -
clone size: -
V gene: TRBV5-1
CDR3 protein: CASSLADLGGTDTQYF
CDR3 DNA: TGCGCCAGCAGCTTGGCCGATCTAGGAGGCACAGATACGCAGTATTTT

J gene: TRBJ1-5
D gene: -
clone size: -
V gene: TRBV4-1
CDR3 protein: CASSPPNRANQPQHF
CDR3 DNA: TGCGCCAGCAGCCCCCCCAACAGGGCGAATCAGCCCCAGCATTTT

J gene: TRBJ2-3
D gene: TRBD2
clone size: few
V gene: TRBV20-1
CDR3 protein: CSADTGTSGRISTDTQYF
CDR3 DNA: TGCAGTGCGGACACCGGGACTAGCGGGAGGATTAGCACAGATACGCAGTATTTT

J gene: TRBJ2-5
D gene: TRBD2
clone size: -
V gene: TRBV12-3/TRBV12-4
CDR3 protein: CASSSTRLATNQETQYF
CDR3 DNA: TGTGCCAGCAGTTCCACCCGACTAGCGACCAACCAAGAGACCCAGTACTTC